This T cell receptor beta chain was documented in a study of control samples from healthy donors and cancer patients. Generated by immunoSEQ multiplex PCR, the TCRdb table keeps only in-frame clones and is missing some. The sample has fewer than 200,000 clones; roughly 89% are singletons. The receptor's source is a woman between 50 and 59 years old in good health. What was sequenced was blood.

The CDR3 region is CASSFLAGGPNEQFF. For the CDR3, the DNA is TGTGCCAGCAGCTTCCTTGCGGGAGGGCCCAATGAGCAGTTCTTC. This rearrangement joins TRBV5-8 to TRBJ2-1; 9 positions match TRBD2. The CDR3 sequence is 15 residues long. Germline CDR1 is SGHTS and CDR2 is YDEGEE. The V gene end was trimmed by 2 bases and the J gene end by 6 bases; junction bases not matched to a gene: 6.